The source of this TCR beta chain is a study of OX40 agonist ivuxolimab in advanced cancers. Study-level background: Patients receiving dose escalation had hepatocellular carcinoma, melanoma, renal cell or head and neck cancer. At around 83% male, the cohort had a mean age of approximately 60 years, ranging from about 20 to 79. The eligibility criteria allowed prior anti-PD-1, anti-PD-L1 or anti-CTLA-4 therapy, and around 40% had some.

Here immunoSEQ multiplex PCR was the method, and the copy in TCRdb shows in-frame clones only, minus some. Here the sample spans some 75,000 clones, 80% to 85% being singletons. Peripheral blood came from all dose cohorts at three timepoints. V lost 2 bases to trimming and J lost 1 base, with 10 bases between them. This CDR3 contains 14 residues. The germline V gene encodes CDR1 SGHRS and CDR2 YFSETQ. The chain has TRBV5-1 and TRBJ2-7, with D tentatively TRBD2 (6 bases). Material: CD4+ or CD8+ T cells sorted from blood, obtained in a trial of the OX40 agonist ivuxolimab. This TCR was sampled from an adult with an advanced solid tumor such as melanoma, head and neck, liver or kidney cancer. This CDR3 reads CASSLAGTSYEQYF. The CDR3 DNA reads TGCGCCAGCAGCTTAGCGGGTACTTCCTACGAGCAGTACTTC.